The 4 T cell receptor beta chains listed next were all sequenced from one sample in a study of blood T cell repertoires in COVID-19. The assay was immunoSEQ multiplex PCR, and TCRdb's table has in-frame clones only and misses some. The data show a few hundred thousand clones, with roughly 80% seen just once and over 0.95% held by the top ten. Source material: peripheral blood. Receptors were obtained from a human donor with acute or convalescent COVID-19. The donor label of this sample is uncertain.

V and J are TRBV2 and TRBJ2-2, with TRBD1 identical over 8 bases. Germline V gene data show CDR1 as SNHLY and CDR2 as FYNNEI. V shed 8 bases and J 5 bases; nucleotides not matched to a gene: 10. This CDR3 is 15 amino acids long. CDR3 nucleotide sequence: TGTGCCAGCTGGACAGGGCGAGGGAGGACCGGGGAGCTGTTTTTT. This sequence encodes CASWTGRGRTGELFF.

The chain couples TRBV5-6 to TRBJ2-1; 7 positions match TRBD2. V dropped 3 bases and J dropped 2; count of bases not matched to a gene: 8. The CDR3 loop spans 16 amino acids. Germline V gene sequence: CDR1 SGHDT, CDR2 YYEEEE. The chain's CDR3 is CASSYLTGGTYNEQFF. The DNA of the CDR3 is TGTGCCAGCAGCTACCTCACGGGAGGTACCTACAATGAGCAGTTCTTC.

The rearrangement joins TRBV29-1 to TRBJ2-4; the D gene is possibly TRBD2 (6 bases). CDR1 is SQVTM and CDR2 is ANQGSEA in the germline V gene. V lost 7 bases, J lost 7 bases, and 17 bases lay in between. The CDR3 is made up of 13 amino acids. CDR3 loop: CSAEGTSPNIQYF. Here the CDR3 DNA reads TGCAGCGCCGAGGGAACTAGCCCGAACATTCAGTACTTC.

A remark on this clone: Sequence at one end of the junction differs from germline and may be a read error. This sequence joins TRBV7-8 and TRBJ2-7; no definite D call. The CDR3 length is 13 residues. The germline V gene encodes CDR1 SGHVS and CDR2 FQNEAQ. The DNA for the CDR3 is TGTGCCAGCAGCTTCGGAGTTTATTACGGGCAGTACTTC. This codes for CASSFGVYYGQYF.